The 25 T cell receptor beta chains listed next were all sequenced from one sample in a study of technical replicates of blood from a handful of donors. Sequenced by immunoSEQ multiplex PCR; TCRdb stores in-frame clones only, minus some. The sample records tens of thousands of clones, approximately 96% being singletons. Sequenced: T cells isolated from PBMCs. Receptors were obtained from a human donor in good health.

The rearrangement uses TRBV30 and TRBJ2-1, with 7 bases fitting TRBD2. V lost 1 base to trimming and J lost 4 bases; unmatched junction nucleotides: 4. The CDR3 runs 14 residues. CDR1 GTSNPN and CDR2 SVGIG come from the germline V gene (reference sequence). The CDR3 protein is CAWSDGGGYNEQFF. DNA of the CDR3: TGTGCCTGGAGTGATGGGGGGGGATACAATGAGCAGTTCTTC.

This chain joins TRBV7-7 and TRBJ1-5; the D gene is possibly TRBD1 (5 bases). CDR1 is SSHAT, CDR2 FNYEAQ, per germline (reference sequence). V shed 4 bases and J shed 6 bases, with 19 bases lying between them. The CDR3 is 16 amino acids. CDR3 residues: CASSSRGPRVFQPQHF. CDR3 nucleotide sequence: TGTGCCAGCAGCTCGCGGGGCCCGAGGGTTTTTCAGCCCCAGCATTTT.

The genes are TRBV7-9 and TRBJ2-7; unclear D gene. Trimming left V 2 bases short and J 4 bases short, with 9 bases between. Germline CDR1 reads SEHNR; CDR2 reads FQNEAQ (reference sequence). This CDR3 contains 13 residues. The CDR3 DNA reads TGTGCCAGCAGCTTATCCCTAAAATACGAGCAGTACTTC. Translation: CASSLSLKYEQYF.

The chain recombines TRBV10-2 with TRBJ2-3; 7 nucleotides agree with TRBD1. With 7 bases clipped from V and 4 bases from J, the junction kept 8 bases outside the gene matches. CDR1 and CDR2 from the germline V gene are WSHSY and SAAADI. There are 14 residues in the CDR3. DNA of the CDR3: TGCGCCAGCATAGACAGGGCCCTACCAGATACGCAGTATTTT. Protein: CASIDRALPDTQYF.

The chain has TRBV5-1 and TRBJ2-5; D remains ambiguous. The CDR3 totals 13 residues. The V gene's germline CDR1 is SGHRS and CDR2 YFSETQ. V dropped 0 bases and J dropped 5 bases, with 8 bases sitting between them. The CDR3 here is CASSLGARETQYF. The CDR3 DNA follows: TGCGCCAGCAGCTTGGGGGCACGGGAGACCCAGTACTTC.

The rearrangement links TRBV6-1 to TRBJ1-1; possibly TRBD1 for D (5 bases). Deletions cut 2 bases from V and 3 bases from J, with 13 bases between. There are 15 residues in the CDR3. Germline loops: CDR1 MNHNS, CDR2 SASEGT. In DNA, the CDR3 is TGTGCCAGCAGTGAACCCGGCAGGGAGGACACTGAAGCTTTCTTT. This sequence encodes CASSEPGREDTEAFF.

The chain couples TRBV5-8 to TRBJ1-2, with a tentative D call TRBD1 (5 bases). The CDR3 runs to 16 residues. Trimming removed 0 bases from V and 5 bases from J, with 17 bases in between. Germline loops: CDR1 SGHTS, CDR2 YDEGEE. Written as DNA, the CDR3 is TGTGCCAGCAGCTTGGAGGTCGCGGGGGTGGCTTATGGCTACACCTTC. This translates into CASSLEVAGVAYGYTF.

This chain connects TRBV7-9 to TRBJ1-1; TRBD1 might be the D (6 bases). In germline, CDR1 is SEHNR, CDR2 FQNEAQ (reference sequence). V shed 5 bases and J shed 1 base, with 20 bases lying between them. The CDR3 has 17 residues. The CDR3 DNA is TGTGCCAGCAGCCAGTTTTTGTCTGGGGGCGCGAACACTGAAGCTTTCTTT. Protein sequence: CASSQFLSGGANTEAFF.

The genes are TRBV9 and TRBJ2-7; 7 bases agree with TRBD1. Germline loops: CDR1 SGDLS, CDR2 YYNGEE. The CDR3 totals 14 residues. V dropped 3 bases and J dropped 0; count of bases not matched to a gene: 3. The CDR3 DNA reads TGTGCCAGCAGCGCGACAGGGTCCTCCTACGAGCAGTACTTC. Protein product: CASSATGSSYEQYF.

This chain joins TRBV6-1 and TRBJ1-1; no definite D call. The length of the CDR3 is 12 residues. V was clipped by 5 bases and J by 6 bases, with 10 bases between them. Germline values: CDR1 MNHNS, CDR2 SASEGT. CDR3 bases: TGTGCCAGCAGTAAAATTTCGGCTGAAGCTTTCTTT. Its translation is CASSKISAEAFF.

V and J are TRBV4-1 and TRBJ1-2; possibly TRBD1 for D (6 bases). CDR3 length: 16 residues. CDR1 MGHRA and CDR2 YSYEKL come from the germline V gene. Trimming cost V 0 bases and J 4 bases, with 15 bases left between them. CDR3 sequence: CASSQDIIGQFYGYTF. Here the CDR3 DNA reads TGCGCCAGCAGCCAAGACATTATTGGACAGTTCTATGGCTACACCTTC.

The gene calls are TRBV5-1 and TRBJ1-5; the D gene is possibly TRBD1 (5 bases). V shed 8 bases and J shed 0 bases, with 15 bases lying between them. The germline V gene has CDR1 SGHRS and CDR2 YFSETQ. The CDR3 contains 15 residues. The CDR3 coding sequence is TGCGCCAGTAAACAGGATGGGGCTAGCAATCAGCCCCAGCATTTT. Translation: CASKQDGASNQPQHF.

V gene TRBV4-1 combines with J gene TRBJ1-3; tentative D call: TRBD1 (6 bases). The CDR3 is made up of 18 amino acids. Deletions cut 2 bases from V and 2 bases from J, with 19 bases between. Germline CDR1 reads MGHRA; CDR2 reads YSYEKL. The CDR3 nucleotides read TGCGCCAGCAGCCAACCCACGGCGGGGGGGCTAACTGGAAACACCATATATTTT. Translation gives CASSQPTAGGLTGNTIYF.

As DNA, the CDR3 is TGTGCCCCGAAGCGGGCCAAAAACATTCAGTACTTC. Amino acid sequence: CAPKRAKNIQYF. This chain connects TRBV5-3 to TRBJ2-4, with TRBD2 as a possible D gene (5 bases). TRBV5-3 is labeled an ORF, and its function is uncertain. The CDR3 is 12 residues long. V lost 10 bases to trimming and J lost 1 base, with 9 bases between them.

The chain is built from TRBV18 and TRBJ1-2, with D perhaps TRBD1 (6 bases). This CDR3 region has 14 residues. In germline, CDR1 is KGHSH, CDR2 LQKENI. V was pared by 0 bases and J by 3 bases, with 8 bases between. The DNA for the CDR3 is TGTGCCAGCTCACCACCGGGACAAGACTATGGCTACACCTTC. As protein: CASSPPGQDYGYTF.

The rearrangement joins TRBV12-1 to TRBJ1-5; the table's TRBD1 call for D was not verified on the DNA. TRBV12-1 is an annotated pseudogene. The CDR3 runs to 16 residues. This CDR3 is CASSEQGIGSNQPQHF. The CDR3 region has the DNA TGTGCCAGCAGCGAACAGGGAATTGGAAGCAATCAGCCCCAGCATTTT.

This chain links TRBV12-5 with TRBJ1-5, with TRBD1 matching over 7 bases. The V gene's germline CDR1 is LGHNT and CDR2 FRNRAP. The ends lost 0 bases at V and 4 bases at J; junction bases unmatched: 12. The CDR3 consists of 18 residues. This CDR3 reads CASGLVSRGLGKNQPQHF. The CDR3 bases are TGTGCTAGTGGTTTGGTATCGAGGGGGCTGGGGAAGAATCAGCCCCAGCATTTT.

In its sample, this clone was seen once. The V and J genes are TRBV6-4 and TRBJ1-5; D is unresolved. V was trimmed by 2 bases and J by 0 bases, leaving 14 bases between them. CDR3 length: 17 amino acids. CDR1 MRHNA and CDR2 SNTAGT come from the germline V gene. CDR3 DNA sequence: TGTGCCAGCAGTGACCCGCTGCCGGCGGATAGCAATCAGCCCCAGCATTTT. Protein product: CASSDPLPADSNQPQHF.

This sequence joins TRBV9 and TRBJ1-2; perhaps TRBD1 as D (5 bases). V lost 0 bases and J 5 bases, leaving 11 bases between the germline ends. Germline CDR1 reads SGDLS; CDR2 reads YYNGEE. The CDR3 consists of 14 residues. Here the CDR3 reads CASSVAAGMYGYTF. In DNA, the CDR3 is TGTGCCAGCAGCGTAGCGGCAGGGATGTATGGCTACACCTTC.

This clone was seen only once. The rearrangement links TRBV6-4 to TRBJ2-2; D might be TRBD1 (6 bases). Germline values: CDR1 MRHNA, CDR2 SNTAGT. This CDR3 is 14 amino acids long. V lost 4 bases to trimming and J lost 6 bases, with 12 bases between them. The CDR3, as DNA: TGTGCCAGCAGTGCACCCGACAGGCCCGGGGAGCTGTTTTTT. Encoded protein: CASSAPDRPGELFF.

This chain joins TRBV6-6 and TRBJ1-4; 7 bases fit TRBD1. The CDR3 extends over 14 amino acids. Germline trimming cut 5 bases from V and 1 base from J; bases unmatched to any gene: 1. Germline loops: CDR1 MNHNY, CDR2 SVGAGI (reference sequence). The CDR3 spells CASSRQGTNEKLFF. The CDR3 coding sequence is TGTGCCAGCAGTCGACAGGGAACTAATGAAAAACTGTTTTTT.

The rearrangement uses TRBV5-6 and TRBJ1-5; 7 nucleotides line up with TRBD1. The CDR3 runs to 14 residues. The V and J ends lost 2 bases and 4 bases, in that order; junction bases with no gene match: 3. Germline lookup yields CDR1 SGHDT and CDR2 YYEEEE. CDR3 sequence reads: CASSFGQENQPQHF. CDR3 DNA: TGTGCCAGCAGCTTCGGACAGGAGAATCAGCCCCAGCATTTT.

The V call is TRBV4-1, the J call TRBJ1-2; D unclear. The V gene's germline CDR1 is MGHRA and CDR2 YSYEKL. The V end lost 2 bases, the J end lost 2 bases, and 15 bases lay between the germline ends. The CDR3 is made up of 16 amino acids. The CDR3 region is CASSQLNSKENYGYTF. The CDR3 region has the DNA TGCGCCAGCAGCCAACTTAACTCAAAAGAGAACTATGGCTACACCTTC.

The chain combines TRBV7-9 with TRBJ1-4; TRBD1 agrees at 7 bases. The CDR3 length is 15 residues. CDR1 is SEHNR and CDR2 is FQNEAQ in the germline V gene (reference sequence). J was trimmed by 7 bases and V by 6 bases; bases with no gene match: 11. The CDR3 protein is CASRPTGPRSEKLFF. DNA for the CDR3: TGTGCCAGCAGGCCGACAGGGCCGCGAAGTGAAAAACTGTTTTTT.

The rearrangement links TRBV29-1 to TRBJ2-7; TRBD1 might be the D (6 bases). There are 14 residues in the CDR3. Trimming took 4 bases from V and 3 from J, leaving 16 bases between them. Germline lookup yields CDR1 SQVTM and CDR2 ANQGSEA. The CDR3 protein is CSVGGLPNYYEQYF. The CDR3, as DNA: TGCAGCGTTGGGGGGCTACCGAACTACTACGAGCAGTACTTC.